The rows below give T cell receptor beta chains drawn from one sample of a study of T cell responses to AZD1222 COVID-19 vaccine. Measured with immunoSEQ multiplex PCR; TCRdb has only the in-frame clones, and not every one. This table holds roughly 120,000 clones, over 75% found once. The material was peripheral blood, obtained on day 0 of AZD1222 vaccination. Source of these receptors: an adult in good health. CDR3s include the opening cysteine and the closing phenylalanine or tryptophan. Fields, in order: V gene, J gene, D gene, clone size, CDR3 DNA, CDR3 protein. A D gene is named only where the DNA matches it firmly. Part of the rows lack a size; the others show once, few, many or a class for expanded clones.

>TRBV7-6|TRBJ1-3|-|-
TGTGCCAGCAGCTTAACCGTGGGAAACACCATATATTTT
CASSLTVGNTIYF
>TRBV7-9|TRBJ1-1|-|-
TGTGCCAGCGGGCAAAGCATGAACACTGAAGCTTTCTTT
CASGQSMNTEAFF
>TRBV5-1|TRBJ2-2|-|-
TGCGCCAGCGCCCCGGAGAGGGGCCCCGGGGAGCTGTTTTTT
CASAPERGPGELFF
>TRBV29-1|TRBJ1-5|-|-
TGCAGCGTTGGGGACGGACATAGCAATCAGCCCCAGCATTTT
CSVGDGHSNQPQHF
>TRBV5-5|TRBJ1-2|-|-
TGTGCCAGCAGCTTGTCGGACGGTTATGGCTACACCTTC
CASSLSDGYGYTF
>TRBV12-3/TRBV12-4|TRBJ2-7|-|-
TGTGCCAGCAGTTTTAGCGTCTCCTACGAGCAGTACTTC
CASSFSVSYEQYF
>TRBV10-3|TRBJ2-3|-|-
TGTGCCATCAGTGAGTACGCGATGGGATACACAGATACGCAGTATTTT
CAISEYAMGYTDTQYF
>TRBV15|TRBJ2-7|-|once
TGTGCCACCAGCAGAGATCGGGGTATCTACGAGCAGTACTTC
CATSRDRGIYEQYF
>TRBV30|TRBJ2-5|TRBD1|-
TGTGCCTGGGGGGGACAGGGTAGTCAAGAGACCCAGTACTTC
CAWGGQGSQETQYF
>TRBV29-1|TRBJ2-7|-|-
TGCAGCGTTGCAATCGTGATCGGCTCCTACGAGCAGTACTTC
CSVAIVIGSYEQYF
>TRBV5-1|TRBJ2-5|TRBD2|-
TGCGCCAGCAGGAGGACTAGCGGCGGAGAGACCCAGTACTTC
CASRRTSGGETQYF
>TRBV5-4|TRBJ1-2|TRBD1|-
TGTGCCAGCAGCTCTGGACAGGGGAGGGACTATGGCTACACCTTC
CASSSGQGRDYGYTF
>TRBV19|TRBJ2-1|-|-
TGTGCCAGTAGTAGACGGGGCTCCTACAATGAGCAGTTCTTC
CASSRRGSYNEQFF
>TRBV5-4|TRBJ2-1|-|-
TGTGCCAGCAGCCGGGGGCGGGGCGGGGCCTACAATGAGCAGTTCTTC
CASSRGRGGAYNEQFF
>TRBV19|TRBJ2-1|-|-
TGTGCCAGTAGTATGGGGGGCTCCTACAATGAGCAGTTCTTC
CASSMGGSYNEQFF
>TRBV19|TRBJ1-1|-|-
TGTGCCAGTTTAGGGGTGGGCGGAGGAGTCACTGAAGCTTTCTTT
CASLGVGGGVTEAFF
>TRBV5-1|TRBJ1-2|-|-
TGCGCCAGCAGCTTGCGGGCGGGCTATGGCTACACCTTC
CASSLRAGYGYTF
>TRBV15|TRBJ1-2|-|once
TGTGCCACCAGCAGAGATACCTCGGGCTATGGCTACACCTTC
CATSRDTSGYGYTF
>TRBV19|TRBJ1-2|-|-
TGTGCCAGTAGCCCAGGTAACTATGGCTACACCTTC
CASSPGNYGYTF
>TRBV19|TRBJ2-7|-|few
TGTGCCAGTAGTATGGCGGATTTCAGCGAGCAGTACTTC
CASSMADFSEQYF
>TRBV2|TRBJ2-7|-|-
TGTGCCAGCAGTGAAGAGGTATCCTACGAGCAGTACTTC
CASSEEVSYEQYF
>TRBV5-6|TRBJ2-1|-|-
TGTGCCAGCAGCCAGCAGGGCTATGAGCAGTTCTTC
CASSQQGYEQFF
>TRBV9|TRBJ1-6|-|once
TGTGCCAGCAGCGACTATAATTCACCCCTCCACTTT
CASSDYNSPLHF
>TRBV7-8|TRBJ1-2|TRBD1|-
TGTGCCAGCAGCCTCAACAGGGGGGCAAACTATGGCTACACCTTC
CASSLNRGANYGYTF
>TRBV21-1|TRBJ2-7|-|-
TGTGCCAGCAGCAAAGTTGGACTAGCGGACAGCTCCTACGAGCAGTACTTC
CASSKVGLADSSYEQYF
>TRBV19|TRBJ2-5|-|-
TGTGCCAGTAGTACCGACGAGACCCAGTACTTC
CASSTDETQYF
>TRBV5-1|TRBJ2-1|-|-
TGCGCCAGCAGCTTGGGGGTGCCGAATGAGCAGTTCTTC
CASSLGVPNEQFF
>TRBV9|TRBJ2-3|TRBD2|-
TGTGCCAGCAGCGTAGCTGAGCGGGAGGGAGGAGGTACGCAGTATTTT
CASSVAEREGGGTQYF
>TRBV7-7|TRBJ2-7|-|-
TGTGCCAGCAGCAGTAGCCGGAGCTCCTACGAGCAGTACTTC
CASSSSRSSYEQYF
>TRBV6-5|TRBJ1-1|TRBD1|-
TGTGCCAGCAGCGACAGGGGGCCAGACACTGAAGCTTTCTTT
CASSDRGPDTEAFF
>TRBV27|TRBJ1-6|TRBD1|-
TGTGCCAGCAGTTTCCGGGACAGGGCCTCACCCCTCCACTTT
CASSFRDRASPLHF
>TRBV13|TRBJ2-3|-|-
TGTGCCAGCAGCTTGCGACAGTACACAGATACGCAGTATTTT
CASSLRQYTDTQYF
>TRBV5-1|TRBJ1-4|-|-
TGCGCCAGCAGCTTGGCCTTAACAACTAATGAAAAACTGTTTTTT
CASSLALTTNEKLFF
>TRBV2|TRBJ1-2|-|once
TGTGCCAGCAGTGAAAACTATGGCTACACCTTC
CASSENYGYTF
>TRBV5-6|TRBJ2-5|-|-
TGTGCCAGCAGCTTGGCGTCCGTGGGTCAAGAGACCCAGTACTTC
CASSLASVGQETQYF
>TRBV28|TRBJ1-3|-|-
TGTGCCAGCACCACAAGGGGATCTGGAAACACCATATATTTT
CASTTRGSGNTIYF
>TRBV27|TRBJ1-5|TRBD1|-
TGTGCCAGCAGTCTTTACCGGGACAGGGACTTAGATCAACTTCAGCCCCAGCATTTT
CASSLYRDRDLDQLQPQHF
>TRBV19|TRBJ2-7|-|-
TGTGCCAGTAGTCTATCGCAGGGTGCCTACGAGCAGTACTTC
CASSLSQGAYEQYF
>TRBV4-1|TRBJ1-2|-|-
TGCGCCAGCAGCCAAGTAGCGGCAGGGAAACCTAACTATGGCTACACCTTC
CASSQVAAGKPNYGYTF
>TRBV6-1|TRBJ2-1|TRBD2|-
TGTGCCAGCAGTGAAGGAGGCGGGAGGGCCCTCTACAATGAGCAGTTCTTC
CASSEGGGRALYNEQFF
>TRBV7-7|TRBJ2-3|-|-
TGTGCCAGCAGTCCAGGACCGGGAGATACGCAGTATTTT
CASSPGPGDTQYF
>TRBV4-1|TRBJ2-3|-|-
TGCGCCAGCAGCCAAGTAATAGGTGAGGCAGATACGCAGTATTTT
CASSQVIGEADTQYF
>TRBV7-9|TRBJ2-5|TRBD2|-
TGTGCCAGCAGCTCCTTAGCGGGAGGAGTGGAGACCCAGTACTTC
CASSSLAGGVETQYF
>TRBV3-1/TRBV3-2|TRBJ2-7|-|-
TGTGCCAGCAGTGCACAGCAATCCTACGAGCAGTACTTC
CASSAQQSYEQYF
>TRBV5-1|TRBJ1-2|-|-
TGCGCCAGCAGCTTGGTGGGCTCCAACTATGGCTACACCTTC
CASSLVGSNYGYTF
>TRBV6-5|TRBJ2-7|TRBD1|-
TGTGCCAGCACCTCGTGGACAGGGGGTTACGAGCAGTACTTC
CASTSWTGGYEQYF
>TRBV6-2/TRBV6-3|TRBJ2-5|-|-
TGTGCCAGCAGTACAACACGGGAGACCCAGTACTTC
CASSTTRETQYF